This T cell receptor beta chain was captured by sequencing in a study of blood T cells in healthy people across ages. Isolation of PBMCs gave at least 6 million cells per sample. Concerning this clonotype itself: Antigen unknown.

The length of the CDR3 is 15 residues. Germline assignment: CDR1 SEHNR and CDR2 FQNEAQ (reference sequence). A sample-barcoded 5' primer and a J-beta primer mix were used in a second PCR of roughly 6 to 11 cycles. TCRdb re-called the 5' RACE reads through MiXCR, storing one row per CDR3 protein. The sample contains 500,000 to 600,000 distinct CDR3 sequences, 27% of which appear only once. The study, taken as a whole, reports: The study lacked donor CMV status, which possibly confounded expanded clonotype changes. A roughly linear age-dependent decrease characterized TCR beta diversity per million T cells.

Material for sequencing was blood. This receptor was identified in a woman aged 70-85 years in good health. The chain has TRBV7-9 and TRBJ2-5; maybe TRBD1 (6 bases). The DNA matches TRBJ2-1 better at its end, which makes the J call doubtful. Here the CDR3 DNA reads TGTGCCAGCCTGAGGTCGGGACAAGCATACAATGAGCAGTTCTTC. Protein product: CASLRSGQAYNEQFF.